A single sample is the source of the 19 T cell receptor beta chains below, sequenced in a study of shared T cell receptors in the human thymus. Repertoires were generated with immunoSEQ multiplex PCR, while TCRdb's copy carries only in-frame clones and drops some. This sample has hundreds of thousands of clones, with over 75% found just once. This sample also appeared in a second study, on human thymus T cells.

Sequenced input: thymocytes. The receptors were sampled from a boy under two years old with a congenital heart defect.

The V and J genes are TRBV2 and TRBJ1-6; D possibly corresponds to TRBD1 (5 bases). Germline lookup yields CDR1 SNHLY and CDR2 FYNNEI. With 7 bases removed from V and 9 bases from J, the gap between germline ends came to 13 bases. The length of the CDR3 is 13 residues. The CDR3 protein is CASIADTGSPLHF. The DNA of the CDR3 is TGTGCCAGCATAGCGGACACTGGTTCACCCCTCCACTTT.

The genes are TRBV19 and TRBJ1-5; TRBD1 matches 10 bases. CDR1 and CDR2 from the germline V gene are LNHDA and SQIVND (reference sequence). Losses at the gene ends were 4 bases for V and 7 bases for J; bases not matched to a gene: 10. This CDR3 is 16 amino acids long. The CDR3 DNA reads as TGTGCCAGTAGTAGAGGGCCGGGACAGGGGACACAGCCCCAGCATTTT. Translating gives CASSRGPGQGTQPQHF.

This clone was observed a few times. The chain joins TRBV6-4 to TRBJ2-1; 7 bases line up with TRBD1. Germline CDR1 is MRHNA and CDR2 is SNTAGT. CDR3 length equals 14 residues. The V gene end was trimmed by 10 bases and the J gene end by 10 bases; junction bases not matched to a gene: 16. The CDR3 loop reads CAIPDRETSQEQFF. The CDR3, as DNA: TGTGCCATTCCAGACAGGGAAACCTCTCAGGAGCAGTTCTTC.

The V gene is TRBV4-3, the J gene TRBJ2-7; the match to TRBD2 covers 10 bases. Looked up from germline, CDR1 is LGHNA and CDR2 is YSLEER. The ends lost 3 bases at V and 2 bases at J; junction bases unmatched: 7. CDR3 size: 16 residues. This chain's CDR3 is CASSQESGRAAYEQYF. The CDR3 DNA sequence: TGCGCCAGCAGCCAGGAGAGCGGGAGGGCCGCCTACGAGCAGTACTTC.

J is TRBJ1-1 and V is TRBV7-9, with D possibly being TRBD1 (6 bases). The CDR3 spans 17 residues. V gave up 2 bases and J gave up 4 bases, with 20 bases separating them. Per the germline V gene, CDR1 is SEHNR and CDR2 is FQNEAQ (reference sequence). CDR3 residues: CASSLFLGQGMCTEAFF. DNA of the CDR3: TGTGCCAGCAGCTTATTCCTAGGGCAGGGGATGTGCACTGAAGCTTTCTTT.

The rearrangement links TRBV9 to TRBJ2-3; 10 bases align to TRBD2. CDR1 is SGDLS and CDR2 is YYNGEE in the germline V gene. Trimming took 1 base from V and 1 from J; bases not matched to a gene: 12. The CDR3 is 19 amino acids. The CDR3 spells CASSVNLIPGTSGTDTQYF. The CDR3 DNA sequence: TGTGCCAGCAGCGTAAACCTCATCCCCGGGACTAGCGGCACAGATACGCAGTATTTT.

The genes are TRBV15 and TRBJ2-3; no clear D gene. This CDR3 has 12 residues. V lost 1 base and J lost 4, with 3 bases in between. Germline CDR1 is LNHNV and CDR2 is YYDKDF (reference sequence). The CDR3: CATSRGADTQYF. For the CDR3, the DNA is TGTGCCACCAGCAGAGGCGCAGATACGCAGTATTTT.

This chain links TRBV29-1 with TRBJ2-6; the D gene is possibly TRBD2 (5 bases). V lost 4 bases to trimming and J lost 2 bases, with 9 bases between them. CDR3 size: 14 residues. Germline assignment: CDR1 SQVTM and CDR2 ANQGSEA. CDR3 in DNA: TGCAGCGTTGGTGCGAGGGCTGGGGCCAACGTCCTGACTTTC. This gives the protein CSVGARAGANVLTF.

The gene calls are TRBV19 and TRBJ2-7, with a tentative D call TRBD1 (6 bases). Trimming removed 5 bases at V and 3 bases at J, with 14 bases between. CDR1 and CDR2 from the germline V gene are LNHDA and SQIVND (reference sequence). This CDR3 is 14 amino acids long. CDR3 sequence reads: CASSAGPGDYEQYF. In DNA, the CDR3 is TGTGCCAGTAGTGCCGGGCCAGGGGACTACGAGCAGTACTTC.

This chain links TRBV18 with TRBJ2-3, with 8 positions matching TRBD1. Germline CDR1 is KGHSH and CDR2 is LQKENI. CDR3 length: 17 amino acids. J was trimmed by 2 bases and V by 1 base; bases with no gene match: 8. The CDR3 region is CASSPLDRGPYTDTQYF. As DNA, the CDR3 is TGTGCCAGCTCACCACTTGACAGGGGACCCTACACAGATACGCAGTATTTT.

In regard to this clone: This sample also contains other DNA sequences that code for the same CDR3. The gene calls are TRBV5-6 and TRBJ2-7, with 7 bases fitting TRBD2. The germline gives CDR1 SGHDT, CDR2 YYEEEE. Germline trimming cut 2 bases from V and 2 bases from J; bases unmatched to any gene: 10. The CDR3 spans 16 residues. In DNA, the CDR3 is TGTGCCAGCAGCTTACCGACCCGGGGGGTCCCCTACGAGCAGTACTTC. This codes for CASSLPTRGVPYEQYF.

The chain has TRBV28 and TRBJ2-7; TRBD2 is a possible D gene (5 bases). Trimming took 9 bases from V and 4 from J, leaving 10 bases between them. The V gene's germline CDR1 is MDHEN and CDR2 SYDVKM. The CDR3 contains 11 residues. CDR3 bases: TGTGCCAGGGGCCGGGGTTACGAGCAGTACTTC. It is translated as CARGRGYEQYF.

The chain joins TRBV7-4 to TRBJ2-1; 15 bases line up with TRBD2. The germline CDR1 and CDR2 sequences are SGHVT and SQSDAQ. This CDR3 is built from 19 residues. The trim removed 5 bases at V and 9 bases at J, leaving 17 bases unmatched. The CDR3 loop reads CASSPKIVPGLAGGGEQFF. The CDR3 DNA follows: TGTGCCAGCAGCCCGAAGATAGTACCGGGACTAGCGGGAGGTGGTGAGCAGTTCTTC.

The V and J genes are TRBV27 and TRBJ2-4; 8 bases match TRBD1. In germline, CDR1 is MNHEY, CDR2 SMNVEV (reference sequence). CDR3 length equals 14 residues. V lost 6 bases, J lost 7 bases, and 8 bases stayed unmatched. This CDR3 reads CASRTTGVGNIQYF. The DNA of the CDR3 is TGTGCCAGCAGGACGACAGGGGTGGGTAACATTCAGTACTTC.

The chain couples TRBV28 to TRBJ2-3; weak D call: TRBD2 (5 bases). The CDR3 is made up of 16 amino acids. V gave up 0 bases and J gave up 1 base, with 11 bases separating them. The germline V gene has CDR1 MDHEN and CDR2 SYDVKM. The CDR3 loop reads CASSLWSSGRTDTQYF. The CDR3, as DNA: TGTGCCAGCAGTTTATGGTCAAGCGGCCGCACAGATACGCAGTATTTT. Full variable domain (missing parts from reference TRBV28 and TRBJ2-3): DVKVTQSSRYLVKRTGEKVFLECVQDMDHENMFWYRQDPGLGLRLIYFSYDVKMKEKGDIPEGYSVSREKKERFSLILESASTNQTSMYLCASSLWSSGRTDTQYFGPGTRLTVL.

The chain employs TRBV27 and TRBJ2-6; D perhaps matches TRBD2 (6 bases). This CDR3 is 18 amino acids long. Trimming left V 2 bases short and J 0 bases short, with 14 bases between. Germline CDR1 reads MNHEY; CDR2 reads SMNVEV (reference sequence). CDR3 amino acids: CASSLRPGVASGANVLTF. CDR3 DNA: TGTGCCAGCAGTTTAAGGCCGGGGGTAGCCTCTGGGGCCAACGTCCTGACTTTC.

This rearrangement joins TRBV11-3 to TRBJ2-5; 10 nucleotides agree with TRBD2. V trimming: 5 bases; J trimming: 3 bases; junction bases outside the gene matches: 12. Germline V lookup: CDR1 SGHNT, CDR2 YENEEA. The CDR3 is 17 amino acids. CDR3 coding DNA: TGTGCCAGCAGCAAGCGACTAGCGGGTAATATGAAAGAGACCCAGTACTTC. Protein product: CASSKRLAGNMKETQYF.

The chain is built from TRBV10-3 and TRBJ2-7, with 11 bases aligning to TRBD2. Trimming at V came to 4 bases and at J to 2 bases, leaving 4 bases not matched to a gene. Germline-derived CDR1 and CDR2 are ENHRY and SYGVKD. The CDR3 is 15 amino acids. CDR3 coding DNA: TGTGCCATCAGTGCTAGCGGGAGGAAGCCCTACGAGCAGTACTTC. Protein: CAISASGRKPYEQYF.

The chain is built from TRBV29-1 and TRBJ2-1, with D maybe TRBD2 (6 bases). This CDR3 region has 12 residues. Per germline, CDR1 SQVTM and CDR2 ANQGSEA. The ends were cut back, 5 bases at V and 10 bases at J, with 15 bases in the middle. CDR3 amino acids: CSVRLWRGEQFF. The CDR3 bases are TGCAGCGTTCGATTATGGCGGGGCGAGCAGTTCTTC.